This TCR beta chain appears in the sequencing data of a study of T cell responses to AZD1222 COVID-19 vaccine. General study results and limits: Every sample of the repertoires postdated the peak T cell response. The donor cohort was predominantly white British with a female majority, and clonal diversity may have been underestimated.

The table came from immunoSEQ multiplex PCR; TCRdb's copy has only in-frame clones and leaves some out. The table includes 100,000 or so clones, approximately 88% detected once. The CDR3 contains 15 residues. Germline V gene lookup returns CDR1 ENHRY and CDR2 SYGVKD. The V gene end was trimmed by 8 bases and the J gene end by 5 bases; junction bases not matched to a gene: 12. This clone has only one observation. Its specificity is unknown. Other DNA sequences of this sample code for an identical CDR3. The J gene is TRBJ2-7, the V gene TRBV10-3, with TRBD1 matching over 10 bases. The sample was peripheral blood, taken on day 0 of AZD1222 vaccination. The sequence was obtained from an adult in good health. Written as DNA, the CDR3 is TGTGCCATCTGGGCTGGGGGGGACAGGGGCCACGAGCAGTACTTC. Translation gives CAIWAGGDRGHEQYF.